What follows are 16 T cell receptor beta chains derived from one specimen sequenced in a study of T-cell memory formation after mild COVID-19. TCRdb ran MiXCR on the 5' RACE reads and lists one entry per CDR3 protein. Of about 470,000 distinct CDR3 sequences in the sample, about 23% were seen once. The sequenced material came from PBMCs or a T cell subset sorted from them (not recorded which). The receptors were gathered from an adult woman who had mild COVID-19 (a few samples of this study predate the infection). Cell type and time point are not known.

This clonotype was recorded a few times. The V and J genes are TRBV4-1 and TRBJ2-7; D is unresolved. The CDR3 is 13 residues long. Trimming took 3 bases from V and 5 from J, leaving 11 bases between them. Germline assignment: CDR1 MGHRA and CDR2 YSYEKL. Here the CDR3 DNA reads TGCGCCAGCAGCCAGTCCCTCCCCGACGAGCAGTACTTC. Residues: CASSQSLPDEQYF.

J is TRBJ1-2 and V is TRBV20-1; TRBD1 might be the D (5 bases). V lost 6 bases to trimming and J lost 6 bases, with 23 bases between them. The germline gives CDR1 DFQATT, CDR2 SNEGSKA (reference sequence). The CDR3 runs 15 residues. The CDR3 DNA reads as TGCAGTGCGGAGGGTTTTGGGGGTAATGAGGATGGCTACACCTTC. This gives the protein CSAEGFGGNEDGYTF.

J is TRBJ1-1 and V is TRBV25-1; D may be TRBD1 (6 bases). The CDR3 contains 17 residues. Trimming shortened V by 3 bases and J by 2 bases, and 19 bases separated the two germline ends. Germline assignment: CDR1 MGHDK and CDR2 SYGVNS. The CDR3 loop reads CASSDPVGRRGNTEAFF. DNA for the CDR3: TGTGCCAGCAGTGATCCCGTGGGCCGCAGGGGAAACACTGAAGCTTTCTTT.

V and J are TRBV6-2 or TRBV6-3 and TRBJ2-1; 8 bases map to TRBD1. With 8 bases clipped from V and 6 bases from J, the junction kept 12 bases outside the gene matches. The CDR3 runs to 15 residues. Germline V gene sequence: CDR1 MNHEY, CDR2 SVGEGT. Here the CDR3 DNA reads TGTGCCAGCGTTGCCCTCCAGGGGGCCATCAATGAGCAGTTCTTC. It codes for CASVALQGAINEQFF.

The chain has TRBV25-1 and TRBJ2-3, with D possibly matching TRBD2 (7 bases). CDR1 is MGHDK and CDR2 is SYGVNS in the germline V gene. The CDR3 sequence is 12 residues long. Trimming shortened V by 11 bases and J by 6 bases, and 15 bases separated the two germline ends. Here the CDR3 reads CARAGAWDTQYF. CDR3 nucleotide sequence: TGTGCCCGCGCGGGGGCTTGGGATACGCAGTATTTT.

The V call is TRBV12-3 or TRBV12-4, the J call TRBJ2-3; D is undetermined. Trimming took 6 bases from V and 3 from J, leaving 16 bases between them. CDR3 length equals 15 residues. DNA of the CDR3: TGTGCCAGCAGCCCGTTTTCCCCGGGTACAGATACGCAGTATTTT. Encoded protein: CASSPFSPGTDTQYF.

This clonotype was recorded at least ten times. The V and J genes are TRBV11-3 and TRBJ2-2; D not certain. This CDR3 has 11 residues. Germline values: CDR1 SGHNT, CDR2 YENEEA. V was trimmed by 5 bases and J by 6 bases, leaving 4 bases between them. This chain's CDR3 is CASSRSGELFF. The CDR3 region has the DNA TGTGCCAGCAGCAGATCCGGGGAGCTGTTTTTT.

This clonotype was seen only a few times. The chain links TRBV7-9 to TRBJ2-2; D uncertain. V lost 1 base and J 4 bases, leaving 7 bases between the germline ends. Germline V lookup: CDR1 SEHNR, CDR2 FQNEAQ (reference sequence). The CDR3 consists of 14 residues. This chain's CDR3 is CASSLDQTTGELFF. As DNA, the CDR3 is TGTGCCAGCAGCTTAGACCAAACCACCGGGGAGCTGTTTTTT. Looking up the rest from reference TRBV7-9 and TRBJ2-2 gives the full variable domain: DTGVSQNPRHKITKRGQNVTFRCDPISEHNRLYWYRQTLGQGPEFLTYFQNEAQLEKSRLLSDRFSAERPKGSFSTLEIQRTEQGDSAMYLCASSLDQTTGELFFGEGSRLTVL.

This clonotype was seen only once. This chain uses TRBV20-1 with TRBJ2-3; TRBD2 matches 10 bases. The CDR3 extends over 15 amino acids. V shed 5 bases and J 4 bases; nucleotides not matched to a gene: 9. Per the germline V gene, CDR1 is DFQATT and CDR2 is SNEGSKA (reference sequence). This CDR3 is CSAGGIAGGADTQYF. The CDR3 DNA reads TGCAGTGCTGGCGGAATAGCGGGGGGAGCAGATACGCAGTATTTT.

This clonotype came up a few times. This chain joins TRBV29-1 and TRBJ2-1, with D uncertain. The CDR3 loop spans 14 amino acids. Germline CDR1 is SQVTM and CDR2 is ANQGSEA. Trimming took 4 bases from V and 4 from J, leaving 14 bases between them. The CDR3, as DNA: TGCAGCGTTGTCCCCCCGACTGTGTACAATGAGCAGTTCTTC. Its protein is CSVVPPTVYNEQFF.

This clonotype was detected a few times. The rearrangement links TRBV27 to TRBJ2-6; D is uncertain. CDR1 is MNHEY and CDR2 is SMNVEV in the germline V gene (reference sequence). The CDR3 runs 14 residues. V was shortened by 5 bases and J by 10 bases, with 15 bases between the two germline ends. CDR3 DNA sequence: TGTGCCAGCAGTCCTACCGTCTCAGTGAACGTCCTGACTTTC. Protein: CASSPTVSVNVLTF.

This clonotype showed up just a few times. The chain links TRBV12-3 or TRBV12-4 to TRBJ1-5; D possibly corresponds to TRBD1 (5 bases). V was trimmed by 5 bases and J by 0 bases, leaving 8 bases between them. CDR3 length: 14 amino acids. In DNA, the CDR3 is TGTGCCAGCAGTGTGACAGCTAGCAATCAGCCCCAGCATTTT. It yields the protein CASSVTASNQPQHF.

The rearrangement joins TRBV4-2 to TRBJ1-1, with D hard to call. CDR3 length: 17 residues. In germline, CDR1 is LGHNA, CDR2 YNFKEQ. V was pared by 0 bases and J by 0 bases, with 14 bases between. As DNA, the CDR3 is TGTGCCAGCAGCCAAGATCGTTTCATCCGCATGAACACTGAAGCTTTCTTT. Amino acids: CASSQDRFIRMNTEAFF.

Only a few counts were recorded for this clonotype. V usage is TRBV19 and J usage is TRBJ1-1; a possible D gene is TRBD1 (6 bases). Trimming removed 3 bases from V and 6 bases from J, with 14 bases in between. The CDR3 totals 14 residues. Per the germline V gene, CDR1 is LNHDA and CDR2 is SQIVND (reference sequence). The CDR3 DNA follows: TGTGCCAGTAGTATGGTCAGGGGATCTTCTGAAGCTTTCTTT. Protein sequence: CASSMVRGSSEAFF.

A few counts support this clonotype. The chain uses TRBV12-3 or TRBV12-4 and TRBJ1-3, with D possibly matching TRBD1 (6 bases). The CDR3 consists of 15 residues. Trimming took off 6 bases at V and 0 bases at J, with 12 bases between the two ends. In DNA form, the CDR3 reads TGTGCCAGCAGAGCTCCAGGGGCCTCTGGAAACACCATATATTTT. This codes for CASRAPGASGNTIYF.

The chain joins TRBV7-2 to TRBJ2-7; the D is unclear. The length of the CDR3 is 17 residues. V shed 1 base and J shed 3 bases, with 19 bases lying between them. The germline CDR1 and CDR2 sequences are SGHTA and FQGNSA. As DNA, the CDR3 is TGTGCCAGCAGCTTAGTTCTCTCCAGAGAGCCGAGCTACGAGCAGTACTTC. It yields the protein CASSLVLSREPSYEQYF.